This TCR beta chain was retrieved from a study of CD8 T cells in ankylosing spondylitis. On this clonotype itself: What it binds is unknown.

The ends lost 8 bases at V and 5 bases at J; junction bases unmatched: 6. CDR3 size: 13 residues. Germline V gene data show CDR1 as MDHEN and CDR2 as SYDVKM. One entry per CDR3 protein results from TCRdb running MiXCR on the 5' RACE reads. The sample yields hundreds of thousands of distinct CDR3 sequences, 25% to 30% seen once. Study conclusions and caveats: A TCR beta motif made of several highly homologous variants seemed typical of ankylosing spondylitis blood.

The TCR sequence derives from a male donor with ankylosing spondylitis. What was sequenced was blood, either unsorted or a sorted T cell fraction (not recorded which). The V and J genes are TRBV28 and TRBJ2-4; TRBD1 aligns across 7 bases. In DNA, the CDR3 is TGTGCCAGCCGGGAAGGGGGCGAAAACATTCAGTACTTC. This translates into CASREGGENIQYF.